This T cell receptor beta chain was captured by sequencing in a study of CD8 T cells in ankylosing spondylitis. Study outcomes and limitations: Clones linked to disease, bearing a CD8+ phenotype, were relatively rare in peripheral blood. Reportedly, significant enrichment of disease-linked clones occurred in matched ankylosing spondylitis synovial fluid. Made up of about eight highly homologous variants, a TCR beta motif appeared characteristic of ankylosing spondylitis blood.

It was by quantitative 5'-RACE with molecular barcodes that TCR beta libraries were made. MiXCR, applied by TCRdb to the 5' RACE reads, yields one record per CDR3 protein. The sample holds around 770,000 distinct CDR3 sequences, approximately 12% seen once. Losses at the gene ends were 5 bases for V and 0 bases for J; bases not matched to a gene: 8. The CDR3 sequence is 16 residues long. Looked up from germline, CDR1 is DFQATT and CDR2 is SNEGSKA (reference sequence). This clonotype has only a few counts. The antigen remains unidentified. Sample: blood, either unsorted or a sorted T cell fraction (not recorded which). The clonotype comes from a male donor with ankylosing spondylitis. V is TRBV20-1 and J is TRBJ2-3, with 10 bases that match TRBD2. The CDR3 nucleotides are TGCAGTGCTTACGGACTAGCGGAATCTAGCACAGATACGCAGTATTTT. The encoded protein is CSAYGLAESSTDTQYF.